This T cell receptor beta chain was sequenced for a study of OX40 agonist ivuxolimab in advanced cancers. Study information: It was ivuxolimab, an agonistic anti-OX40 (CD134) antibody, that patients were treated with. Males comprised around 78% of the group, whose mean age was about 61 years (range roughly 20 to 85). Study-wide results and caveats: CD4+ and CD8+ blood T cells expanded clonally by week 6 at 0.1 to 3.0 mg/kg.

Regarding this clone: Its specificity is not known.

Measured with immunoSEQ multiplex PCR; TCRdb has only the in-frame clones, and not every one. The repertoire holds 60,000 to 90,000 clones, about 83% seen once, with about 0.8% in the top ten. With 4 bases clipped from V and 7 bases from J, the junction kept 10 bases outside the gene matches. The CDR3 is 15 amino acids. CDR1 is KGHSH and CDR2 is LQKENI in the germline V gene. The TCR comes from an adult with an advanced solid tumor such as melanoma, head and neck, liver or kidney cancer. Sequencing was performed on CD4+ or CD8+ T cells sorted from blood, taken in a trial of the OX40 agonist ivuxolimab. This chain links TRBV18 with TRBJ1-5; 7 bases align to TRBD1. CDR3 DNA: TGTGCCAGCTCACTATCACAGGGGAGTCAGCAGCCCCAGCATTTT. Translation gives CASSLSQGSQQPQHF.